The 5 T cell receptor beta chains below were found in one sample sequenced in a study of a mutant IDH1 vaccine in newly diagnosed glioma. Clones were read by immunoSEQ multiplex PCR, and TCRdb kept only the in-frame ones, dropping some. The sample contains 50,000 to 70,000 clones, about 81% of which appear only once. These receptors lack a known antigen. The time point was: week 23, last vaccination. The study gave 300 ug of mutant IDH1 20-mer peptide per vaccine dose, with topical imiquimod. The source was PBMCs, collected from a glioma patient whose treatment included an IDH1 peptide vaccine. Every receptor here comes from a woman aged 40-49 years with glioma. Some clones in this sample may be carry-over from other donors' samples.

This clone was found once. V gene TRBV21-1 combines with J gene TRBJ1-1; the table's D call of TRBD1 was not tested on the DNA. TRBV21-1 is shown as a pseudogene. This CDR3 has 17 residues. CDR3: CASSKQWDSQRDTEAFF. The CDR3, as DNA: TGTGCCAGCAGCAAACAATGGGACAGCCAGAGGGACACTGAAGCTTTCTTT.

V and J are TRBV14 and TRBJ2-3, with D uncertain. The V end was cut by 6 bases, the J end by 2 bases, with 15 bases between. The CDR3 is made up of 15 amino acids. CDR1 and CDR2 from the germline V gene are SGHDN and FVKESK. The DNA for the CDR3 is TGTGCCAGCAGTGACATACAACCCCTCACAGATACGCAGTATTTT. It specifies CASSDIQPLTDTQYF.

The genes are TRBV9 and TRBJ2-1; D may be TRBD2 (6 bases). Germline CDR1 SGDLS, CDR2 YYNGEE. The length of the CDR3 is 17 residues. V lost 0 bases and J 6 bases, leaving 19 bases between the germline ends. The CDR3 protein is CASSVVEGTRESNEQFF. In nucleotides, the CDR3 is TGTGCCAGCAGCGTAGTAGAGGGGACTCGAGAGAGCAATGAGCAGTTCTTC.

The rearrangement uses TRBV6-5 and TRBJ2-1; 7 nucleotides match TRBD1. V shed 1 base and J 6 bases; nucleotides not matched to a gene: 3. CDR1 and CDR2 from the germline V gene are MNHEY and SVGAGI. This CDR3 comprises 14 residues. CDR3 amino acids: CASSYWDSTNEQFF. CDR3 in DNA: TGTGCCAGCAGTTACTGGGACAGTACCAATGAGCAGTTCTTC.

A single count supports this clone. The chain uses TRBV30 and TRBJ2-5; D is possibly TRBD2 (7 bases). This CDR3 has 12 residues. CDR1 and CDR2 from the germline V gene are GTSNPN and SVGIG (reference sequence). V was pared by 3 bases and J by 5 bases, with 10 bases between. Here the CDR3 reads CAWRGGGETQYF. The CDR3 DNA sequence: TGTGCCTGGAGAGGGGGAGGGGAGACCCAGTACTTC. Supplemented by reference TRBV30 and TRBJ2-5, the full variable domain reads SQTIHQWPATLVQPVGSPLSLECTVEGTSNPNLYWYRQAAGRGLQLLFYSVGIGQISSEVPQNLSASRPQDRQFILSSKKLLLSDSGFYLCAWRGGGETQYFGPGTRLLVL.